One and the same sample provided the 17 T cell receptor beta chains below, sequenced in a study of cytomegalovirus exposure and HLA in healthy donors. In the PCR, 60 Vbeta and 13 Jbeta primers were used. Using immunoSEQ multiplex PCR, the repertoire was profiled, and TCRdb retains in-frame clones only, with some absent. The sample lists 60,000 to 70,000 clones, around 80% occurring once. Sequenced material: PBMCs. Receptor source: a man in his forties in good health and CMV-seronegative.

This sequence joins TRBV11-2 and TRBJ1-1; a weak D match, TRBD1 (5 bases). The CDR3 loop spans 13 amino acids. Trimming removed 3 bases at V and 3 bases at J, with 8 bases between. The germline CDR1 and CDR2 sequences are SGHAT and FQNNGV. CDR3: CASSLGPDTEAFF. The DNA for the CDR3 is TGTGCCAGCAGCTTGGGGCCAGACACTGAAGCTTTCTTT.

This chain uses TRBV15 with TRBJ2-4; D is possibly TRBD1 (5 bases). CDR1 is LNHNV, CDR2 YYDKDF, per germline (reference sequence). This CDR3 comprises 16 residues. V was trimmed by 0 bases and J by 0 bases, leaving 9 bases between them. CDR3 region: CATSRDSRVAKNIQYF. CDR3 DNA sequence: TGTGCCACCAGCAGAGATTCCAGGGTAGCCAAAAACATTCAGTACTTC.

This chain joins TRBV11-2 and TRBJ2-2; 8 bases fit TRBD2. Germline-derived CDR1 and CDR2 are SGHAT and FQNNGV. This CDR3 contains 15 residues. V lost 8 bases, J lost 2 bases, and 7 bases stayed unmatched. The CDR3 region has the DNA TGTGCCAGCTCCTTAGCGGGATTAAACACCGGGGAGCTGTTTTTT. Encoded protein: CASSLAGLNTGELFF.

This clone was seen a handful of times. The chain is built from TRBV6-1 and TRBJ2-7; the match to TRBD2 covers 12 bases. J was trimmed by 5 bases and V by 5 bases; bases with no gene match: 7. The CDR3 runs 15 residues. Looked up from germline, CDR1 is MNHNS and CDR2 is SASEGT. The CDR3 bases are TGTGCCAGCAGTCGGACTAGCGGGGCACAAAACGAGCAGTACTTC. Residues: CASSRTSGAQNEQYF.

The chain couples TRBV29-1 to TRBJ2-3; 11 bases map to TRBD1. CDR3 length: 11 residues. Germline CDR1 reads SQVTM; CDR2 reads ANQGSEA. The trim removed 6 bases at V and 8 bases at J, leaving 1 base unmatched. The CDR3 loop reads CSVGQGGTQYF. CDR3 nucleotide sequence: TGCAGCGTGGGACAGGGGGGTACGCAGTATTTT.

DNA of the CDR3: TGTGCCAGCAGCGTAGGAAGCTCTAGCACAGATACGCAGTATTTT. Its protein product is CASSVGSSSTDTQYF. J is TRBJ2-3 and V is TRBV9, with D unclear. The CDR3 spans 15 residues. Germline loops: CDR1 SGDLS, CDR2 YYNGEE. Trimming removed 0 bases at V and 0 bases at J, with 8 bases between.

The chain has TRBV19 and TRBJ2-3, with TRBD2 identical over 13 bases. Trimming removed 6 bases from V and 4 bases from J; junction bases left unmatched: 1. There are 14 residues in the CDR3. Germline V gene sequence: CDR1 LNHDA, CDR2 SQIVND (reference sequence). CDR3 in DNA: TGTGCCAGTAGAACTAGCGGGGGGGCAGATACGCAGTATTTT. It specifies CASRTSGGADTQYF.

The chain has TRBV18 and TRBJ2-5; 11 bases line up with TRBD2. The CDR3 is 17 residues long. CDR1 is KGHSH and CDR2 is LQKENI in the germline V gene. V was pared by 6 bases and J by 4 bases, with 13 bases of the junction left unmatched. The CDR3 DNA reads TGTGCCAGCTCCCTCTTAGCGACTAGCGGGGCTGGAGAGACCCAGTACTTC. Protein product: CASSLLATSGAGETQYF.

The chain uses TRBV10-1 and TRBJ1-1; tentative D call: TRBD1 (5 bases). The CDR3 is made up of 17 amino acids. Germline-derived CDR1 and CDR2 are WNHNN and SYGVQD (reference sequence). V lost 4 bases, J lost 6 bases, and 24 bases lay in between. CDR3 nucleotide sequence: TGCGCCAGCAGTGGGGGCCATTCAAGTCCGTGGGGTTCTGAAGCTTTCTTT. Translating gives CASSGGHSSPWGSEAFF.

The chain has TRBV14 and TRBJ2-7; TRBD2 matches at 8 bases. Germline CDR1 SGHDN, CDR2 FVKESK. Trimming removed 1 base from V and 4 bases from J; junction bases left unmatched: 3. The CDR3 has 14 amino acids. CDR3: CASSQGAGGYEQYF. In nucleotides, the CDR3 is TGTGCCAGCAGCCAAGGGGCGGGAGGATACGAGCAGTACTTC.

V and J are TRBV18 and TRBJ2-5; TRBD2 aligns across 13 bases. CDR1 and CDR2 (germline): KGHSH, LQKENI. The CDR3 has 18 residues. Trimming took 3 bases from V and 2 from J; bases not matched to a gene: 9. This CDR3 is CASSPFPLLAGGQETQYF. The CDR3 nucleotides read TGTGCCAGCTCACCGTTCCCCTTACTAGCGGGGGGGCAAGAGACCCAGTACTTC.

This chain's CDR3 is CASSEGRNSPLHF. The DNA for the CDR3 is TGTGCCAGCAGCGAGGGGAGGAATTCACCCCTCCACTTT. The chain combines TRBV7-2 with TRBJ1-6; perhaps TRBD1 as D (5 bases). The CDR3 totals 13 residues. From germline, CDR1 is SGHTA and CDR2 FQGNSA. V was cut by 5 bases and J by 7 bases, with 9 bases left in between.

This chain connects TRBV7-9 to TRBJ2-1, with 11 bases that match TRBD2. The length of the CDR3 is 15 residues. Unmatched junction bases numbered 8, after V lost 5 bases and J lost 8 bases. In germline, CDR1 is SEHNR, CDR2 FQNEAQ (reference sequence). As DNA, the CDR3 is TGTGCCAGCAGCGATAGCGGGAGGGCCGGGCATGAGCAGTTCTTC. As protein: CASSDSGRAGHEQFF.

The chain uses TRBV5-3 and TRBJ2-7; TRBD1 matches 7 bases. TRBV5-3 is an ORF for which the function is uncertain. The CDR3 consists of 16 residues. Unmatched junction bases numbered 9, after V lost 1 base and J lost 2 bases. This chain's CDR3 is CARSLLDRERTYEQYF. DNA of the CDR3: TGTGCCAGAAGCTTGCTTGACAGGGAACGAACCTACGAGCAGTACTTC.

The rearrangement joins TRBV7-8 to TRBJ2-2, with TRBD1 as a possible D gene (6 bases). This CDR3 is 14 amino acids long. V was shortened by 7 bases and J by 0 bases, with 9 bases between the two germline ends. Germline CDR1 is SGHVS and CDR2 is FQNEAQ. Here the CDR3 reads CASTGQSNTGELFF. In DNA, the CDR3 is TGTGCCAGCACCGGACAGTCGAACACCGGGGAGCTGTTTTTT.

This clone was recorded a few times. The rearrangement joins TRBV5-1 to TRBJ1-4, with 9 positions matching TRBD1. Germline V lookup: CDR1 SGHRS, CDR2 YFSETQ. The J segment lost 8 bases and the V segment lost 5 bases, leaving 10 bases of the junction unmatched. The CDR3 loop spans 15 amino acids. The CDR3 bases are TGCGCCAGCAGAGACTACAGGGGGCAAGGGGAAAAACTGTTTTTT. This gives the protein CASRDYRGQGEKLFF.

This chain uses TRBV6-5 with TRBJ1-2; TRBD1 might be the D (5 bases). Trimming stripped 6 bases from V and 8 bases from J, with 16 bases between. In germline, CDR1 is MNHEY, CDR2 SVGAGI. The CDR3 is made up of 13 amino acids. The CDR3 sequence: CASSLQGIGGYTF. The CDR3 DNA reads as TGTGCCAGCAGCCTCCAGGGAATTGGCGGCTACACCTTC.